The source of this TCR beta chain is a study of blood T cell repertoires in COVID-19. Study overall: The United States, Italy and Spain were the sources of the acute and convalescent COVID-19 samples. The cDNA or gDNA used as material had been derived from T cells, B-cell-depleted T cells, or PBMCs.

Germline assignment: CDR1 LNHDA and CDR2 SQIVND (reference sequence). Trimming left V 3 bases short and J 8 bases short, with 14 bases between. CDR3 length: 14 amino acids. The data were produced by immunoSEQ multiplex PCR, yet TCRdb's version contains in-frame clones alone and is incomplete. This table has about 33,000 clones, over 75% appearing once. This chain joins TRBV19 and TRBJ2-1; TRBD1 is a possible D gene (5 bases). Sequenced: peripheral blood. This TCR was sampled from a man of 80 years or more with active COVID-19. The CDR3 here is CASSIIPTEHEQFF. Written as DNA, the CDR3 is TGTGCCAGTAGTATCATTCCGACAGAGCATGAGCAGTTCTTC. The complete variable domain, with remaining parts taken from reference TRBV19 and TRBJ2-1, reads DGGITQSPKYLFRKEGQNVTLSCEQNLNHDAMYWYRQDPGQGLRLIYYSQIVNDFQKGDIAEGYSVSREKKESFPLTVTSAQKNPTAFYLCASSIIPTEHEQFFGPGTRLTVL.